This TCR beta chain was sequenced during a study of blood T cell repertoires in COVID-19. In the study overall: Italy, Spain and the United States were the sources of the convalescent and acute COVID-19 samples.

Individuals aged about 18 to 100 years were recruited from roughly 22 US areas. Participants' own reports of clinical history determined their cohort assignment. Original handling: The authors estimated nucleated cell counts from reference gene primer amplification. This table comes from immunoSEQ multiplex PCR, and its TCRdb copy is limited to in-frame clones, with some not included. The V and J calls and clone size come from that table; D and trimming were worked out from the DNA. Among 200,000 to 250,000 clones listed, roughly 90% were seen once. In germline, CDR1 is MGHRA, CDR2 YSYEKL. The CDR3 length is 18 residues. The V segment lost 1 base and the J segment 0 bases; nucleotides outside the gene matches: 8.

The TCR originated in a woman aged 50 to 65 in a cohort exposed to, infected with or recovered from COVID-19 (not recorded which). The rearrangement joins TRBV4-1 to TRBJ1-5, with 8 bases lining up with TRBD1. Material: PBMCs or T cells enriched from blood (not recorded which). Written as DNA, the CDR3 is TGCGCCAGCAGCCAAGTCCCCGGACAGGGCGGTAGCAATCAGCCCCAGCATTTT. This encodes CASSQVPGQGGSNQPQHF.